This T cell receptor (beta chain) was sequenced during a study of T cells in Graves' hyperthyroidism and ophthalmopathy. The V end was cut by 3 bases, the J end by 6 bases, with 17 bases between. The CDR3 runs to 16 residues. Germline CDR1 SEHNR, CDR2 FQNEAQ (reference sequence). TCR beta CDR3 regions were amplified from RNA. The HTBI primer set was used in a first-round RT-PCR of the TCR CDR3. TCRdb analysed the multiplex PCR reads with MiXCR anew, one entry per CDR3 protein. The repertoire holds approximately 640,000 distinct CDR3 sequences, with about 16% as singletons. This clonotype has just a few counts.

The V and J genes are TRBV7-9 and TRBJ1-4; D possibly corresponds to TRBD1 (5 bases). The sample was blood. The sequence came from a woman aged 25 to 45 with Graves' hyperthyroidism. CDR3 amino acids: CASSFGDEVRDEKLFF. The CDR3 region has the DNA TGTGCCAGCAGCTTTGGAGACGAGGTCAGGGATGAAAAACTGTTTTTT.